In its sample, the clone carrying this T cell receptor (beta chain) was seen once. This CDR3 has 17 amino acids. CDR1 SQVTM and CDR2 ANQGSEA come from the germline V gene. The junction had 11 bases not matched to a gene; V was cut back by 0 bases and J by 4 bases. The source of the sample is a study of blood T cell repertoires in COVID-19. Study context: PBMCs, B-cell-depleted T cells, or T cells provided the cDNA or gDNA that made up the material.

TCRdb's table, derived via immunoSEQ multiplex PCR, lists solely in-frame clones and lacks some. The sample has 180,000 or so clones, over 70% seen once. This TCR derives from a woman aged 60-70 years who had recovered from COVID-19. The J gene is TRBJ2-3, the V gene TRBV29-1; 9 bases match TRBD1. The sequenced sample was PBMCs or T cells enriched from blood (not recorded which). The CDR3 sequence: CSVEEDPRTGVADTQYF. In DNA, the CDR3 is TGCAGCGTTGAAGAGGACCCTAGGACAGGGGTGGCAGATACGCAGTATTTT.